This passage covers 14 T cell receptor beta chains from one sample sequenced in a study of cytomegalovirus exposure and HLA in healthy donors. PCR employed 60 Vbeta and 13 Jbeta primers. Some clones are missing from TCRdb's copy, which holds only in-frame ones; the method was immunoSEQ multiplex PCR. The sample contains approximately 100,000 clones, roughly 81% of which appear only once. What was sequenced was PBMCs. These receptors were obtained from a man aged 35 to 55 in good health and CMV-seronegative.

The V call is TRBV7-9, the J call TRBJ2-3, with D maybe TRBD2 (6 bases). The CDR3 contains 16 residues. Trimming stripped 3 bases from V and 0 bases from J, with 13 bases between. Germline lookup yields CDR1 SEHNR and CDR2 FQNEAQ (reference sequence). The CDR3 region has the DNA TGTGCCAGCAGCTTCGATTGGGGACTTAGCACAGATACGCAGTATTTT. Protein: CASSFDWGLSTDTQYF.

This clone was found once. The chain links TRBV30 to TRBJ2-1; D unclear. Germline V gene data show CDR1 as GTSNPN and CDR2 as SVGIG (reference sequence). The CDR3 length is 16 residues. Trimming removed 0 bases at V and 10 bases at J, with 22 bases between. CDR3 DNA sequence: TGTGCCTGGAGTGTACGAACAACACCTCTGGCAGTGGAGCAGTTCTTC. This gives the protein CAWSVRTTPLAVEQFF.

The chain has TRBV6-6 and TRBJ1-4; no definite D call. V lost 5 bases and J 4 bases, leaving 17 bases between the germline ends. The CDR3 is 16 amino acids. CDR1 MNHNY and CDR2 SVGAGI come from the germline V gene (reference sequence). CDR3 nucleotide sequence: TGTGCCAGCAGTCCCTCTCGTACTTCCCGTAATGAAAAACTGTTTTTT. It specifies CASSPSRTSRNEKLFF.

This clone has a single count. The chain couples TRBV5-6 to TRBJ1-1; 8 nucleotides agree with TRBD1. This CDR3 is 17 amino acids long. Germline CDR1 reads SGHDT; CDR2 reads YYEEEE. V was clipped by 0 bases and J by 0 bases; unmatched bases: 7. This CDR3 is CASSLGDRDRLNTEAFF. The CDR3 DNA is TGTGCCAGCAGCTTGGGGGACCGGGACAGGTTGAACACTGAAGCTTTCTTT.

The rearrangement links TRBV15 to TRBJ1-5; D perhaps matches TRBD1 (5 bases). Germline CDR1 LNHNV, CDR2 YYDKDF (reference sequence). CDR3 size: 14 residues. Trimming pared 5 bases from V and 4 bases from J, leaving 12 bases between. The CDR3 DNA reads TGTGCCACCAGCCAAGGGGCCTCAAATCAGCCCCAGCATTTT. As protein: CATSQGASNQPQHF.

The chain has TRBV7-9 and TRBJ2-7; D uncertain. CDR3 size: 14 residues. Trimming removed 1 base from V and 4 bases from J, with 11 bases in between. Looked up from germline, CDR1 is SEHNR and CDR2 is FQNEAQ (reference sequence). The CDR3 region is CASSLGLAPYEQYF. CDR3 sequence (DNA): TGTGCCAGCAGCTTAGGACTGGCCCCTTACGAGCAGTACTTC. Based on the CDR3 plus reference TRBV7-9 and TRBJ2-7, the full variable domain is DTGVSQNPRHKITKRGQNVTFRCDPISEHNRLYWYRQTLGQGPEFLTYFQNEAQLEKSRLLSDRFSAERPKGSFSTLEIQRTEQGDSAMYLCASSLGLAPYEQYFGPGTRLTVT.

The chain combines TRBV7-6 with TRBJ2-5; 11 bases agree with TRBD2. The CDR3 totals 19 residues. Germline CDR1 is SGHVS and CDR2 is FNYEAQ. With 1 base clipped from V and 2 bases from J, the junction kept 12 bases outside the gene matches. The CDR3 sequence: CASSLGLGSGGVIQETQYF. CDR3 bases: TGTGCCAGCAGCTTAGGTTTGGGTAGCGGGGGGGTCATACAAGAGACCCAGTACTTC.

This clone was seen a handful of times. The chain has TRBV7-9 and TRBJ2-2; the D gene is possibly TRBD2 (6 bases). The CDR3 totals 15 residues. The germline V and J ends were trimmed by 5 bases and 3 bases, with 13 bases remaining between them. Per the germline V gene, CDR1 is SEHNR and CDR2 is FQNEAQ (reference sequence). In DNA form, the CDR3 reads TGTGCCAGCAGCCCTGTCACGGGGGACACCGGGGAGCTGTTTTTT. Its translation: CASSPVTGDTGELFF.

The chain uses TRBV9 and TRBJ1-1, with a tentative D call TRBD1 (5 bases). V lost 0 bases, J lost 0 bases, and 6 bases lay in between. In germline, CDR1 is SGDLS, CDR2 YYNGEE. The CDR3 length is 14 residues. CDR3 nucleotide sequence: TGTGCCAGCAGCGTAGACAGGTTGAACACTGAAGCTTTCTTT. Translating gives CASSVDRLNTEAFF.

V is TRBV5-1 and J is TRBJ2-7, with 8 bases that match TRBD1. Germline CDR1 reads SGHRS; CDR2 reads YFSETQ. Trimming at V came to 3 bases and at J to 4 bases, leaving 15 bases not matched to a gene. The CDR3 spans 17 residues. The CDR3, as DNA: TGCGCCAGCAGCTCCACGGACAGGGCCGGGTGGGATTACGAGCAGTACTTC. Translating gives CASSSTDRAGWDYEQYF. The whole variable domain, filled in from reference TRBV5-1 and TRBJ2-7, reads KAGVTQTPRYLIKTRGQQVTLSCSPISGHRSVSWYQQTPGQGLQFLFEYFSETQRNKGNFPGRFSGRQFSNSRSEMNVSTLELGDSALYLCASSSTDRAGWDYEQYFGPGTRLTVT.

This chain links TRBV28 with TRBJ1-6; 11 nucleotides match TRBD1. From germline, CDR1 is MDHEN and CDR2 SYDVKM. The CDR3 loop spans 19 amino acids. With 6 bases clipped from V and 4 bases from J, the junction kept 14 bases outside the gene matches. The CDR3 sequence: CASRRTAGTGGGYNSPLHF. The CDR3 nucleotides are TGTGCCAGCAGGAGAACCGCCGGGACAGGGGGTGGGTATAATTCACCCCTCCACTTT.

This sequence joins TRBV6-5 and TRBJ2-7; D unresolved. Trimming took 0 bases from V and 2 from J, leaving 5 bases between them. Looked up from germline, CDR1 is MNHEY and CDR2 is SVGAGI. The CDR3 has 13 amino acids. The CDR3 loop is CASSYSSAYEQYF. CDR3 DNA sequence: TGTGCCAGCAGTTACTCGTCGGCCTACGAGCAGTACTTC.

The genes are TRBV7-6 and TRBJ2-5; a weak D match, TRBD1 (6 bases). Germline loops: CDR1 SGHVS, CDR2 FNYEAQ. Trimming took 5 bases from V and 5 from J, leaving 12 bases between them. The CDR3 extends over 13 amino acids. The CDR3 spells CASSRRGGETQYF. The CDR3 nucleotides read TGTGCCAGCAGCCGCAGGGGTGGGGAGACCCAGTACTTC.

The chain is built from TRBV7-6 and TRBJ1-1, with 9 bases lining up with TRBD1. The CDR3 runs to 16 residues. Losses at the gene ends were 1 base for V and 4 bases for J; bases not matched to a gene: 7. The germline gives CDR1 SGHVS, CDR2 FNYEAQ. This CDR3 reads CASSLGHTGGFTEAFF. The CDR3 DNA is TGTGCCAGCAGCTTAGGTCACACAGGGGGCTTCACTGAAGCTTTCTTT.